Following are 12 T cell receptor beta chains from one sample sequenced in a study of blood T cell repertoires in COVID-19. The method was immunoSEQ multiplex PCR; TCRdb's version includes in-frame clones alone and lacks a portion of them. The table records hundreds of thousands of clones, about 85% of them present only once. What was sequenced was PBMCs or T cells enriched from blood (not recorded which). These receptor sequences come from a woman in her sixties or seventies who had recovered from COVID-19.

The chain carries TRBV12-3 or TRBV12-4 and TRBJ2-1; tentatively, D is TRBD2 (5 bases). The V and J ends lost 6 bases and 10 bases respectively, with 16 bases between them. The CDR3 is 13 amino acids. CDR3 DNA: TGTGCCAGCAGGAAAAGTGTCGGGGTAGAGCAGTTCTTC. Its translation is CASRKSVGVEQFF.

The chain recombines TRBV5-1 with TRBJ2-1, with 11 bases that match TRBD1. Trimming cost V 0 bases and J 6 bases; bases outside gene matches: 8. The CDR3 is 17 residues long. From germline, CDR1 is SGHRS and CDR2 YFSETQ. CDR3 region: CASSLGMGTGGPNEQFF. Here the CDR3 DNA reads TGCGCCAGCAGCTTGGGTATGGGGACAGGGGGTCCCAATGAGCAGTTCTTC.

The chain joins TRBV14 to TRBJ1-1, with D unresolved. Germline lookup yields CDR1 SGHDN and CDR2 FVKESK. This CDR3 has 15 residues. Trimming removed 2 bases from V and 6 bases from J, with 16 bases in between. This chain's CDR3 is CASSQTFLGAPEAFF. As DNA, the CDR3 is TGTGCCAGCAGCCAAACTTTTCTGGGAGCTCCTGAAGCTTTCTTT.

The chain employs TRBV5-1 and TRBJ1-5; a possible D gene is TRBD1 (6 bases). Germline V gives CDR1 SGHRS, CDR2 YFSETQ. Trimming stripped 4 bases from V and 5 bases from J, with 16 bases between. CDR3 length: 15 amino acids. The CDR3 nucleotides read TGCGCCAGCAGCCTCGAGTGGGGGCCCGATCAGCCCCAGCATTTT. This gives the protein CASSLEWGPDQPQHF.

This chain links TRBV5-1 with TRBJ2-7; 12 nucleotides align to TRBD1. The junction had 15 bases not matched to a gene; V was cut back by 5 bases and J by 0 bases. Germline V CDR1 and CDR2: SGHRS, YFSETQ. There are 19 residues in the CDR3. For the CDR3, the DNA is TGCGCCAGCAGTTCCGGGACAGGGGGCTCCACCGCCGACTCCTACGAGCAGTACGTC. This sequence encodes CASSSGTGGSTADSYEQYV.

The CDR3 region is CASKKGAGTGELFF. CDR3 bases: TGCGCCAGCAAGAAGGGGGCGGGCACCGGGGAGCTGTTTTTT. V and J are TRBV4-1 and TRBJ2-2; 7 bases align to TRBD1. The CDR3 sequence is 14 residues long. Germline CDR1 is MGHRA and CDR2 is YSYEKL. V trimming: 7 bases; J trimming: 4 bases; junction bases outside the gene matches: 6.

This chain joins TRBV7-8 and TRBJ2-3; TRBD2 might be the D (5 bases). Deletions cut 5 bases from V and 6 bases from J, with 9 bases between. Germline V gives CDR1 SGHVS, CDR2 FQNEAQ. The CDR3 contains 12 residues. In nucleotides, the CDR3 is TGTGCCAGCAGCCCTCGAGGGGATACGCAGTATTTT. Translating it yields CASSPRGDTQYF.

As for this clone: The sample contains more than one DNA sequence encoding this CDR3. This chain links TRBV11-2 with TRBJ1-5; no firm D call. V dropped 1 base and J dropped 2 bases, with 6 bases sitting between them. The germline V gene has CDR1 SGHAT and CDR2 FQNNGV. There are 14 residues in the CDR3. This CDR3 is CASSLGQGNQPQHF. The CDR3 DNA reads as TGTGCCAGCAGCTTAGGGCAGGGCAATCAGCCCCAGCATTTT.

This rearrangement joins TRBV18 to TRBJ1-2; D is uncertain. This CDR3 contains 13 residues. Germline loops: CDR1 KGHSH, CDR2 LQKENI. V was shortened by 4 bases and J by 5 bases, with 11 bases between the two germline ends. CDR3 nucleotides: TGTGCCAGCTCACAAGAGAGAGATTATGGCTACACCTTC. Translated: CASSQERDYGYTF.

The chain is built from TRBV29-1 and TRBJ2-7; the D gene is possibly TRBD1 (6 bases). CDR1 and CDR2 from the germline V gene are SQVTM and ANQGSEA. The CDR3 extends over 14 amino acids. V lost 8 bases to trimming and J lost 2 bases, with 19 bases between them. CDR3 sequence reads: CSIRVGTNPYEQYF. In DNA, the CDR3 is TGCAGCATAAGGGTAGGGACAAACCCCTACGAGCAGTACTTC.

This chain joins TRBV29-1 and TRBJ2-3; 8 bases fit TRBD2. The V segment lost 4 bases and the J segment 7 bases; nucleotides outside the gene matches: 7. The CDR3 is made up of 13 amino acids. Germline values: CDR1 SQVTM, CDR2 ANQGSEA. In DNA form, the CDR3 reads TGCAGCGTTGTCATGCGGGAGGCCAATACGCAGTATTTT. Its protein is CSVVMREANTQYF.

V gene TRBV5-1 combines with J gene TRBJ2-3, with TRBD2 matching 8 bases. The CDR3 is 17 residues long. Germline V lookup: CDR1 SGHRS, CDR2 YFSETQ. V gave up 0 bases and J gave up 2 bases; unmatched junction bases: 8. As DNA, the CDR3 is TGCGCCAGCAGCTTGGCCATCAGCGGGGGAGTCACAGATACGCAGTATTTT. Translated, it gives CASSLAISGGVTDTQYF. The full variable domain, its missing parts supplied by reference TRBV5-1 and TRBJ2-3, is KAGVTQTPRYLIKTRGQQVTLSCSPISGHRSVSWYQQTPGQGLQFLFEYFSETQRNKGNFPGRFSGRQFSNSRSEMNVSTLELGDSALYLCASSLAISGGVTDTQYFGPGTRLTVL.